The TCR beta chain under discussion was sequenced for a study of T cell responses to AZD1222 COVID-19 vaccine. Study-wide points: Targeting of unmutated variant regions was reportedly seen in nearly half of spike-specific TCRs. Distributed over spike, vaccine-associated CD4 TCRs predominated at 160-218 and 743-854. Only 5 to 7 AZD1222 recipients tested seropositive at baseline.

Of note for this clone: The antigen is undetermined.

The protocol was immunoSEQ multiplex PCR, while the TCRdb copy is restricted to in-frame clones and leaves out a portion. The sample gives tens of thousands of clones, 90% to 95% of which show up once; 4.5% is in the top ten. The CDR3 contains 14 residues. Germline assignment: CDR1 SGHRS and CDR2 YFSETQ. V dropped 3 bases and J dropped 8; count of bases not matched to a gene: 7. The TCR was taken from an adult in good health. The material was peripheral blood, obtained on day 0 of MenACWY control vaccination. This chain connects TRBV5-1 to TRBJ1-4; 7 nucleotides match TRBD1. The CDR3 DNA reads TGCGCCAGCAGCTCCGGACAGGTTGGGGAAAAACTGTTTTTT. Its translation: CASSSGQVGEKLFF.